This T cell receptor (beta chain) was sequenced for a study of cytomegalovirus exposure and HLA in healthy donors. Points from the study as a whole: Most TCR sequences proved rare, with some public TCRs found in many donors. Reported performance of the classifier showed diagnosis of cytomegalovirus status with high specificity and sensitivity.

Trimming stripped 0 bases from V and 5 bases from J, with 14 bases between. The CDR3 consists of 16 residues. Germline V gives CDR1 SGDLS, CDR2 YYNGEE. TCRdb's table, derived via immunoSEQ multiplex PCR, lists solely in-frame clones and lacks some. The repertoire consists of about 330,000 clones, with roughly 87% occurring once and the leading ten covering approximately 1%. About this clone: Its antigen is unidentified.

This TCR derives from a woman under 40 in good health and CMV-seropositive. The sequenced material came from PBMCs. The J gene is TRBJ2-2, the V gene TRBV9, with D perhaps matching TRBD2 (6 bases). The CDR3 DNA reads TGTGCCAGCAGCGTAGTCTCCGGCGGGGAGACCGGGGAGCTGTTTTTT. Translating it yields CASSVVSGGETGELFF.